This is a list of T cell receptor beta chains from one sample in a study of cytomegalovirus exposure and HLA in healthy donors. The data were produced by immunoSEQ multiplex PCR, yet TCRdb's version contains in-frame clones alone and is incomplete. This table has fewer than 250,000 clones, approximately 79% appearing once. What was sequenced was PBMCs. These TCRs come from a male donor in good health and CMV-seronegative. Both conserved end residues are part of each CDR3. Fields, in order: V gene, J gene, D gene, clone size, CDR3 DNA, CDR3 protein. A D gene is named only where the DNA matches it firmly. The size field is filled for only some rows; it gives once, few, many or a size class.

V: TRBV27
J: TRBJ2-7
D: NA
size: few
DNA: TGTGCCAGCAGTCCCCTCTCAGGCGTCTCCTACGAGCAGTACTTC
CDR3: CASSPLSGVSYEQYF

V: TRBV12-5
J: TRBJ1-2
D: TRBD1
size: NA
DNA: TGTGCTAGTGGTTTGCGGGACAGGTTGAAGAAGTACTATGGCTACACCTTC
CDR3: CASGLRDRLKKYYGYTF

V: TRBV4-1
J: TRBJ1-1
D: NA
size: NA
DNA: TGCGCCAGCAGCCAAGACGCTGGGCCTGAAGCTTTCTTT
CDR3: CASSQDAGPEAFF

V: TRBV5-4
J: TRBJ2-7
D: NA
size: NA
DNA: TGTGCCAGCAGCTTGGGAGCGGGCGGATCAGACTACGAGCAGTACTTC
CDR3: CASSLGAGGSDYEQYF

V: TRBV5-4
J: TRBJ2-5
D: TRBD2
size: NA
DNA: TGTGCCAGCAGCTTGGGCTGGCTAGCGGGGGGGCGTGAGACCCAGTACTTC
CDR3: CASSLGWLAGGRETQYF

V: TRBV28
J: TRBJ1-1
D: TRBD1
size: NA
DNA: TGTGCCAGCAGTTTTCCTCGCGGGACAGGGGTTACCACTGAAGCTTTCTTT
CDR3: CASSFPRGTGVTTEAFF

V: TRBV10-3
J: TRBJ2-3
D: NA
size: NA
DNA: TGTGCCATCAGTGACTGGGCTAGCACAGATACGCAGTATTTT
CDR3: CAISDWASTDTQYF

V: TRBV6-5
J: TRBJ1-2
D: NA
size: NA
DNA: TGTGCCAGCAGAGGGACTTCCGGCGGGGGTTATGGCTACACCTTC
CDR3: CASRGTSGGGYGYTF

V: TRBV29-1
J: TRBJ2-5
D: NA
size: NA
DNA: TGCAGCGTCGGAGGGCAGAAAGGCAACTGGGGAGAGACCCAGTACTTC
CDR3: CSVGGQKGNWGETQYF

V: TRBV11-3
J: TRBJ2-2
D: NA
size: NA
DNA: TGTGCCAGCAGTCCCGTGTGGGGGCGGACCGGGGAGCTGTTTTTT
CDR3: CASSPVWGRTGELFF

V: TRBV5-6
J: TRBJ1-2
D: TRBD1
size: NA
DNA: TGTGCCAGCAGCATCCGGGACAGCTATGGCTACACCTTC
CDR3: CASSIRDSYGYTF

V: TRBV2
J: TRBJ1-6
D: NA
size: few
DNA: TGTGCCAGCGTCAAAGGGGCAGACTATAATTCACCCCTCCACTTT
CDR3: CASVKGADYNSPLHF

V: TRBV10-3
J: TRBJ2-5
D: NA
size: NA
DNA: TGTGCCATCAGTGAGTCTACAGACCAAGAGACCCAGTACTTC
CDR3: CAISESTDQETQYF

V: TRBV7-2
J: TRBJ2-1
D: TRBD2
size: NA
DNA: TGTGCCAGCAGCCCGAGCGGGGGACCCTTCGATGAGCAGTTCTTC
CDR3: CASSPSGGPFDEQFF

V: TRBV6-1
J: TRBJ2-7
D: TRBD1
size: NA
DNA: TGTGCCAGCAGACAGGGGGCGGCCTACGAGCAGTACTTC
CDR3: CASRQGAAYEQYF

V: TRBV5-1
J: TRBJ1-2
D: TRBD1
size: few
DNA: TGCGCCAGCAGCCCCGGGACAGCAGCTAACTATGGCTACACCTTC
CDR3: CASSPGTAANYGYTF

V: TRBV28
J: TRBJ2-6
D: NA
size: NA
DNA: TGTGCCAGCAGGAGACTAGGGACCAGCTCTGGGGCCAACGTCCTGACTTTC
CDR3: CASRRLGTSSGANVLTF

V: TRBV2
J: TRBJ2-7
D: TRBD2
size: NA
DNA: TGTGCCAGCAGTACTTCACTAGCGGGAGACTCCTACGAGCAGTACTTC
CDR3: CASSTSLAGDSYEQYF

V: TRBV6-5
J: TRBJ1-4
D: TRBD1
size: NA
DNA: TGTGCCAGCAGTTCCCCCGGGACAGGGGGTTTTGAAAAACTGTTTTTT
CDR3: CASSSPGTGGFEKLFF

V: TRBV5-1
J: TRBJ1-3
D: TRBD1
size: NA
DNA: TGCGCCAGCAGCTCCGGGACAGCGAGCTCTGGAAACACCATATATTTT
CDR3: CASSSGTASSGNTIYF

V: TRBV5-1
J: TRBJ2-5
D: TRBD2
size: few
DNA: TGCGCCAGCAGCAAGGGACTAGCGGGGAACGTCGCTGAGACCCAGTACTTC
CDR3: CASSKGLAGNVAETQYF

V: TRBV14
J: TRBJ1-1
D: TRBD1
size: few
DNA: TGTGCCAGCAGCCGCCGGACAGGGGGTAGGACTGAAGCTTTCTTT
CDR3: CASSRRTGGRTEAFF

V: TRBV9
J: TRBJ1-4
D: TRBD1
size: NA
DNA: TGTGCCAGCAGCGTAGTAGGGGGCGGTGAAAAACTGTTTTTT
CDR3: CASSVVGGGEKLFF

V: TRBV5-4
J: TRBJ2-7
D: TRBD2
size: NA
DNA: TGTGCCAGCAGCTTGGATAGCGGGGGCTCCTACGAGCAGTACTTC
CDR3: CASSLDSGGSYEQYF

V: TRBV27
J: TRBJ2-7
D: TRBD1
size: NA
DNA: TGTGCCAGCATAGGGACAGGGGGCCTCGAGCAGTACTTC
CDR3: CASIGTGGLEQYF

V: TRBV6-5
J: TRBJ1-1
D: NA
size: NA
DNA: TGTGCCAGCAGTTACGACTTCACCACTGAAGCTTTCTTT
CDR3: CASSYDFTTEAFF

V: TRBV29-1
J: TRBJ1-2
D: NA
size: NA
DNA: TGCAGCGTTGAACAGGCAGGCTACACCTTC
CDR3: CSVEQAGYTF

V: TRBV2
J: TRBJ1-4
D: NA
size: few
DNA: TGTGCCAGCAGACGCTCCTCAGGGGTCGGTGAAAAACTGTTTTTT
CDR3: CASRRSSGVGEKLFF

V: TRBV5-4
J: TRBJ1-4
D: NA
size: NA
DNA: TGTGCCAGCAGCTTCCCGGCGGATGGAAATGAAAAACTGTTTTTT
CDR3: CASSFPADGNEKLFF

V: TRBV7-2
J: TRBJ2-7
D: TRBD2
size: NA
DNA: TGTGCCAGCAGCTCCTCAGCGGGGGGGATCTACGAGCAGTACTTC
CDR3: CASSSSAGGIYEQYF

V: TRBV19
J: TRBJ1-1
D: TRBD1
size: NA
DNA: TGTGCCAGTAGTATACAGGGGGCTGGATTCGCTTTCTTT
CDR3: CASSIQGAGFAFF

V: TRBV19
J: TRBJ1-4
D: NA
size: NA
DNA: TGTGCCAGTAGTATTTCGGGGGGCGGATCGACTAATGAAAAACTGTTTTTT
CDR3: CASSISGGGSTNEKLFF

V: TRBV4-3
J: TRBJ2-1
D: NA
size: NA
DNA: TGCGCCAGCAGCCAAGGCCTCGGGGGAACCTACAATGAGCAGTTCTTC
CDR3: CASSQGLGGTYNEQFF

V: TRBV30
J: TRBJ1-5
D: TRBD1
size: NA
DNA: TGTGCCTGGGGCTCCGGGACAGGGGCTCAGCCCCAGCATTTT
CDR3: CAWGSGTGAQPQHF

V: TRBV5-4
J: TRBJ1-2
D: NA
size: NA
DNA: TGTGCCAGCAGCTTATCAGGGGCGGAACTCTATGGCTACACCTTC
CDR3: CASSLSGAELYGYTF

V: TRBV11-2
J: TRBJ1-6
D: TRBD1
size: once
DNA: TGTGCCAGCAGCTTATCCACGACAGGGACCCGATCTTTTAGCCACTTT
CDR3: CASSLSTTGTRSFSHF

V: TRBV28
J: TRBJ1-3
D: TRBD1
size: NA
DNA: TGTGCCAGCAGTCCTCCAGGGGGTGGAAACACCATATATTTT
CDR3: CASSPPGGGNTIYF

V: TRBV28
J: TRBJ1-1
D: NA
size: NA
DNA: TGTGCCAGCAGCCTCATGGGCCTCATGAACACTGAAGCTTTCTTT
CDR3: CASSLMGLMNTEAFF

V: TRBV4-1
J: TRBJ2-3
D: NA
size: NA
DNA: TGCGCCAGCAGCCACCCGCAGGGCAACAAGTATACGCAGTATTTT
CDR3: CASSHPQGNKYTQYF

V: TRBV28
J: TRBJ1-6
D: NA
size: NA
DNA: TGTGCCAGCAGTCCCTCCCCTAATTCACCCCTCCACTTT
CDR3: CASSPSPNSPLHF

V: TRBV6-5
J: TRBJ1-2
D: NA
size: NA
DNA: TGTGCCAGCGGCAAGGGGCCAGGCTCCTACACCTTC
CDR3: CASGKGPGSYTF

V: TRBV7-8
J: TRBJ2-7
D: NA
size: NA
DNA: TGTGCCAGCAGCTTAGGATCAGTCAGATCCTGCGAGCAGTACTTC
CDR3: CASSLGSVRSCEQYF